These T cell receptor beta chains were read from a single sample in a study of Graves' ophthalmopathy and Graves' hyperthyroidism. MiXCR, applied by TCRdb to the multiplex PCR reads, yields one record per CDR3 protein. Counted here are about 50,000 distinct CDR3 sequences, roughly half occurring once; the ten biggest clones make up 4.5% to 5%. Sequencing was carried out using peripheral blood. These receptor sequences come from an adult woman with Graves' ophthalmopathy. Each CDR3 is given with its conserved first and last residue. Expanded clones get a size class; other rows say once, few or many, or leave the size out.

clone_size j_call v_call cdr3_aa
many TRBJ2-2 TRBV4-1 CASSQPLAGDPGELFF
- TRBJ2-3 TRBV20-1 CSARDPETSGVTQYF
many TRBJ2-7 TRBV13 CASSYSNEQYF
many TRBJ1-5 TRBV20-1 CSALTRTAAYQPQHF
many TRBJ1-6 TRBV28 CASSPPTGGQNSPLHF
many TRBJ2-3 TRBV7-9 CASSLGRGSDTQYF
once TRBJ2-1 TRBV5-1 CASSLLPGQTNEQFF
- TRBJ2-5 TRBV7-2 CASSFSGTGVETQYF
- TRBJ2-3 TRBV29-1 CSDSGGTDTQYF
- TRBJ2-5 TRBV7-2 CASSLAGTQYF
- TRBJ2-1 TRBV10-3 CASSGTPTDTQFF
many TRBJ1-2 TRBV28 CASSVDRAPFYGYTF
many TRBJ2-3 TRBV19 CASSPTGGSDTQYF
- TRBJ2-1 TRBV2 CARPAAGLAYNEQFF
many TRBJ2-4 TRBV29-1 CSVERTGTNIQYF
- TRBJ1-6 TRBV9 CASSVEKGSPLHF
many TRBJ1-4 TRBV7-8 CASSRGGRSMAALFF
many TRBJ1-1 TRBV7-2 CASSLVSWGGHTEAFF
medium-sized TRBJ2-1 TRBV7-7 CASSRGQNNEQFF
- TRBJ1-4 TRBV10-3 CASEQGGQGANEKLFF
many TRBJ1-1 TRBV6-2/TRBV6-3 CATRDSTGGSEAFF
many TRBJ2-7 TRBV11-1 CASSQTRGYEQYF
- TRBJ2-1 TRBV10-3 CAISEVLAGSYNEQFF
- TRBJ1-5 TRBV5-8 CASSLLAPSPQHF